This T cell receptor beta chain was recovered during a study of blood T cells in healthy people across ages. Whole-study results and caveats: Long-lived and aged donors differed, with more naive CD4+ cells and higher diversity in the long-lived. Underestimates were what the diversity estimates from one million T cells were considered to be.

It was approximately 10 milliliters of peripheral blood that were drawn from each donor. As to this clonotype: Its antigen remains unidentified.

Combining a sample-barcoded 5' primer with a J-beta primer mix, a second PCR ran for about 7 to 12 cycles. TCRdb re-called the 5' RACE reads with MiXCR, one entry per CDR3 protein. The table lists around 1,800,000 distinct CDR3 sequences, roughly two fifths of them singletons, with under 25% in the top ten. Trimming cost V 7 bases and J 1 base; bases outside gene matches: 13. CDR3 length: 18 residues. Germline-derived CDR1 and CDR2 are MDHEN and SYDVKM. The chain employs TRBV28 and TRBJ1-5; 10 positions match TRBD1. Material: blood. The sequence was collected from a human donor in good health. The CDR3 region has the DNA TGTGCCAGCACCTCAGGACATCCGGGACAGGGGAGCAATCAGCCCCAGCATTTT. Protein product: CASTSGHPGQGSNQPQHF.